This T cell receptor (beta chain) stems from a study of T cell repertoires in cytomegalovirus infection. MiXCR was run by TCRdb on the reads, yielding one entry per CDR3 protein. The sample lists 310,000 or so distinct CDR3 sequences, 9.6% occurring once. In its sample, this clonotype was seen a few times. The clonotype originates from a human donor in good health (CMV status not recorded). Some clones in this sample may be carry-over from other donors' samples. The material sequenced was PBMCs.

CDR3 sequence: CSAPDLNEKLFF. The CDR3 coding sequence is TGCAGTGCTCCAGACTTAAATGAAAAACTGTTTTTT. This chain connects TRBV20-1 to TRBJ1-4; D is unclear. The CDR3 totals 12 residues. Per germline, CDR1 DFQATT and CDR2 SNEGSKA (reference sequence). V lost 5 bases to trimming and J lost 5 bases, with 9 bases between them.